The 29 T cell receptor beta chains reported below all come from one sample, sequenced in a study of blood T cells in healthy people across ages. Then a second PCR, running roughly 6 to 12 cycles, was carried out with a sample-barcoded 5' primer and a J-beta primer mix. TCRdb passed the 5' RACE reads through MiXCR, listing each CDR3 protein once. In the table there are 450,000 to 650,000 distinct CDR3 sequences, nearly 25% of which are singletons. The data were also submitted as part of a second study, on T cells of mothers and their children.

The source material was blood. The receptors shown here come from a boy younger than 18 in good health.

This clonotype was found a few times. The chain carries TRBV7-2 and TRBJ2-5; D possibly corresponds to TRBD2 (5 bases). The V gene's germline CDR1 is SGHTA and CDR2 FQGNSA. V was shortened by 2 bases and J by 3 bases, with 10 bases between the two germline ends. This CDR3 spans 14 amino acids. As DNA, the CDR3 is TGTGCCAGCAGCTTATCGAGCGGAAAAGAGACCCAGTACTTC. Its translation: CASSLSSGKETQYF.

This chain's CDR3 is CASSPGDIKNIQYF. In nucleotides, the CDR3 is TGCGCCAGCAGCCCTGGGGACATTAAAAACATTCAGTACTTC. The chain carries TRBV5-1 and TRBJ2-4, with D possibly being TRBD1 (6 bases). The CDR3 is 14 amino acids. Trimming took 4 bases from V and 4 from J, leaving 12 bases between them. The germline CDR1 and CDR2 sequences are SGHRS and YFSETQ. Variable domain in full (rest from reference TRBV5-1 and TRBJ2-4): KAGVTQTPRYLIKTRGQQVTLSCSPISGHRSVSWYQQTPGQGLQFLFEYFSETQRNKGNFPGRFSGRQFSNSRSEMNVSTLELGDSALYLCASSPGDIKNIQYFGAGTRLSVL.

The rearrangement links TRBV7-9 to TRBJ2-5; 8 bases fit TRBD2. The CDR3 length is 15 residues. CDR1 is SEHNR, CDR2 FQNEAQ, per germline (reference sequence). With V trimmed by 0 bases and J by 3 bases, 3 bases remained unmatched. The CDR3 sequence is CASSLAIAGKETQYF. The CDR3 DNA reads TGTGCCAGCAGCTTAGCGATAGCGGGAAAAGAGACCCAGTACTTC.

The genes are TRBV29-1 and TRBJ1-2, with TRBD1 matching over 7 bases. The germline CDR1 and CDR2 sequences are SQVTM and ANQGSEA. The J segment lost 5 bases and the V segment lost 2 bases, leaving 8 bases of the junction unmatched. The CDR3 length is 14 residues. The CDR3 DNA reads TGCAGCGTTGAATCGGGGACAGACCCTTATGGCTACACCTTC. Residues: CSVESGTDPYGYTF.

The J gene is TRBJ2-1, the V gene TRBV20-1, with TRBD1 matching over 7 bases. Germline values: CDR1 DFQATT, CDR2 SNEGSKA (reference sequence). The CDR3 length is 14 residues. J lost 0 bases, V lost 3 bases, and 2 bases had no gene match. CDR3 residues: CSASYRGSYNEQFF. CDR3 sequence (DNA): TGCAGTGCTAGTTACAGGGGCTCCTACAATGAGCAGTTCTTC.

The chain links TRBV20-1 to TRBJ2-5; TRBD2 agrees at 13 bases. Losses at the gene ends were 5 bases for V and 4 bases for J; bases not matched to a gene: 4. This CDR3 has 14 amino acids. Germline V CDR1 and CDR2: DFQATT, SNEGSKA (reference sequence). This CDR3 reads CSAGLAGVVETQYF. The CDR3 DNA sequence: TGCAGTGCTGGACTAGCGGGAGTGGTAGAGACCCAGTACTTC.

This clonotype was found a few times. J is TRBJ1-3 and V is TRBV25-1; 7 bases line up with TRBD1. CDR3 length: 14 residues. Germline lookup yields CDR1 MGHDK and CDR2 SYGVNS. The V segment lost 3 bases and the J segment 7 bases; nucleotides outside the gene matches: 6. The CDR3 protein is CASSDPGGGNTIYF. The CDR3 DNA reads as TGTGCCAGCAGTGATCCAGGGGGAGGGAACACCATATATTTT.

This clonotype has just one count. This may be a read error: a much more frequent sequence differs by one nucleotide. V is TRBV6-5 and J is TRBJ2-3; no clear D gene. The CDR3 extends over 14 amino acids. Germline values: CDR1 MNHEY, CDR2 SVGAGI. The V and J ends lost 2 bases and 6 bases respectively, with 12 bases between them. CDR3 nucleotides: TGTGCCAGCAGTTACCGGATCGACCATGATACGCAGTATTTT. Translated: CASSYRIDHDTQYF.

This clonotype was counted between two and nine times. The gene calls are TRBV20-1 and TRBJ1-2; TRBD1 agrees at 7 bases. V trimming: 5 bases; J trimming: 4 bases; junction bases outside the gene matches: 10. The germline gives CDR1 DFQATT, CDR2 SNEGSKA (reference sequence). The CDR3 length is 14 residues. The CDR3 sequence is CSASQGKITYGYTF. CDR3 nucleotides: TGCAGTGCTTCACAGGGGAAGATTACCTATGGCTACACCTTC.

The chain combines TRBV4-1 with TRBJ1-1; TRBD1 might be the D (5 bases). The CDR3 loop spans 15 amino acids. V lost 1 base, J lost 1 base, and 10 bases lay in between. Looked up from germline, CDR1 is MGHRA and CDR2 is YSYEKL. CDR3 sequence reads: CASSQGPGQNTEAFF. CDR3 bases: TGCGCCAGCAGCCAAGGCCCGGGGCAGAACACTGAAGCTTTCTTT.

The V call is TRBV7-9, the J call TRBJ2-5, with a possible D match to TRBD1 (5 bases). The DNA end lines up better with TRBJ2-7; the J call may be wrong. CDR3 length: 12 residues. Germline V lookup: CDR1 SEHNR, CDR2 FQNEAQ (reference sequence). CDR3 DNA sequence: TGTGCCAGCAAGGACAACTCCTACGAGCAGTACTTC. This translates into CASKDNSYEQYF.

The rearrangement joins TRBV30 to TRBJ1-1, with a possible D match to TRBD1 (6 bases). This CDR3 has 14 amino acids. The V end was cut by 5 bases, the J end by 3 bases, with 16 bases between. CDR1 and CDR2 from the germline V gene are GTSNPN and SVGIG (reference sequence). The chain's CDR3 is CAWGGGLFDTEAFF. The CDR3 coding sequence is TGTGCCTGGGGAGGGGGTCTGTTTGACACTGAAGCTTTCTTT. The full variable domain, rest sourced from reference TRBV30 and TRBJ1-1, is SQTIHQWPATLVQPVGSPLSLECTVEGTSNPNLYWYRQAAGRGLQLLFYSVGIGQISSEVPQNLSASRPQDRQFILSSKKLLLSDSGFYLCAWGGGLFDTEAFFGQGTRLTVV.

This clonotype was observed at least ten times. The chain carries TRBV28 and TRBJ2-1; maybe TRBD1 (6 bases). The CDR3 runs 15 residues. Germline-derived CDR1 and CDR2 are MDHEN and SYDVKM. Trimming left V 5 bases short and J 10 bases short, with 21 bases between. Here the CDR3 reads CASSRRELTGFEQFF. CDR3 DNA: TGTGCCAGCAGTCGCCGGGAACTTACAGGGTTCGAGCAGTTCTTC.

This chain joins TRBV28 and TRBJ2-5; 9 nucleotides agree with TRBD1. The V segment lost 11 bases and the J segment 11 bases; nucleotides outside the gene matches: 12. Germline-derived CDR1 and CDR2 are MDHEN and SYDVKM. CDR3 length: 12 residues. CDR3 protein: CAGGDRVKEQYF. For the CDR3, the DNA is TGTGCCGGGGGGGACAGGGTGAAAGAGCAGTACTTC.

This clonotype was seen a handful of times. The CDR3 loop reads CASSLARGLYNEQFF. DNA of the CDR3: TGTGCCAGCAGCTTAGCCAGGGGTCTCTACAATGAGCAGTTCTTC. The genes are TRBV7-6 and TRBJ2-5; D possibly corresponds to TRBD1 (6 bases). The closer fit of TRBJ2-1 to the DNA end suggests the J call may be wrong. Germline assignment: CDR1 SGHVS and CDR2 FNYEAQ. The CDR3 consists of 15 residues.

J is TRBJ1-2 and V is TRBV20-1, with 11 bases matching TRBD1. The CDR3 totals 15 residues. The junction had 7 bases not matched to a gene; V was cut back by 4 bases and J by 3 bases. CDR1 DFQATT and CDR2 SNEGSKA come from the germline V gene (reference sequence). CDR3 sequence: CSATKRTGGDYGYTF. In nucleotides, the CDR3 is TGCAGTGCTACTAAACGGACAGGGGGCGACTATGGCTACACCTTC.

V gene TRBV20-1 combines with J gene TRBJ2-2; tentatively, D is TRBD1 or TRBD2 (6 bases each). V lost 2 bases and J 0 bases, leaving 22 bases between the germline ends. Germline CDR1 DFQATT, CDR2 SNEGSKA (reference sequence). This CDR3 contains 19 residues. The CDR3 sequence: CSARKFVRGHLANTGELFF. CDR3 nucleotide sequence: TGCAGTGCTAGAAAGTTTGTACGGGGGCACCTCGCGAACACCGGGGAGCTGTTTTTT.

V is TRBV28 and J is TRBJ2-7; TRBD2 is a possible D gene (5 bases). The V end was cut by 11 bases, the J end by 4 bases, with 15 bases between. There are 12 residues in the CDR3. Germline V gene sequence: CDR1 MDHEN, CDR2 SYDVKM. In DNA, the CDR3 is TGTGCCGCCGGAGGACCCTTATACGAGCAGTACTTC. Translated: CAAGGPLYEQYF. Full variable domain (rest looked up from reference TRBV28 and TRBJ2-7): DVKVTQSSRYLVKRTGEKVFLECVQDMDHENMFWYRQDPGLGLRLIYFSYDVKMKEKGDIPEGYSVSREKKERFSLILESASTNQTSMYLCAAGGPLYEQYFGPGTRLTVT.

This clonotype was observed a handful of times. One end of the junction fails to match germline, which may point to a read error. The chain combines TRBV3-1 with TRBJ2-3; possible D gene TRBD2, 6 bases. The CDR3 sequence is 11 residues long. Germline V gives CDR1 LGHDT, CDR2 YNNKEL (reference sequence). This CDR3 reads CASSQGSGPVF. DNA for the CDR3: TGTGCCAGCAGCCAAGGTAGCGGCCCAGTATTT.

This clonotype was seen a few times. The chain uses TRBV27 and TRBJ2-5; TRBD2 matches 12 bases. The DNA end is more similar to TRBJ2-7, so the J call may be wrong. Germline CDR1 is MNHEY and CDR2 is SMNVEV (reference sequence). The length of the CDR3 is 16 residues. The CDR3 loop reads CASQTSGGLSSYEQYF. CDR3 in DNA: TGTGCCAGCCAAACTAGCGGGGGGCTGAGCTCCTACGAGCAGTACTTC.

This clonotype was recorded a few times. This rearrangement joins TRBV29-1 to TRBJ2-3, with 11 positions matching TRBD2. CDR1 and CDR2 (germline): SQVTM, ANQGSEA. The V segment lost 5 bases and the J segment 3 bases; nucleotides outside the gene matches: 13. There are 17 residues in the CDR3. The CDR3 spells CSVIWGLAVKRTDTQYF. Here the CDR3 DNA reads TGCAGCGTTATCTGGGGACTAGCGGTAAAGAGAACAGATACGCAGTATTTT.

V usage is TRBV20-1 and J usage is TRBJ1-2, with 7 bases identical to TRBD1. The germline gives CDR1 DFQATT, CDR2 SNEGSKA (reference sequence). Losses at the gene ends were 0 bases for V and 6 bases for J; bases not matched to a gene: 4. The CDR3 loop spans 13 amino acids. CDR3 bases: TGCAGTGCTAGAGATCAAGGGGGCGATGGCTACACCTTC. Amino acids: CSARDQGGDGYTF.

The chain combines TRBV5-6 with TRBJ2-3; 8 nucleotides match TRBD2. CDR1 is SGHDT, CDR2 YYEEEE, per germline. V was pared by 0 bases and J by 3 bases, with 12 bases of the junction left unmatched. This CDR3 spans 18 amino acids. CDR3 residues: CASSLVHGELADTDTQYF. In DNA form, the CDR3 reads TGTGCCAGCAGCTTGGTTCACGGGGAACTAGCGGATACAGATACGCAGTATTTT.

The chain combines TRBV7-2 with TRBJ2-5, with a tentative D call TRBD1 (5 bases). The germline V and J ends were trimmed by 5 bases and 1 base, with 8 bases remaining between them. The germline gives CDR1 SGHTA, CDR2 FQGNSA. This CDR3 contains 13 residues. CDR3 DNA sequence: TGTGCCAGCAGCGCAGACAGCCAAGAGACCCAGTACTTC. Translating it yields CASSADSQETQYF.

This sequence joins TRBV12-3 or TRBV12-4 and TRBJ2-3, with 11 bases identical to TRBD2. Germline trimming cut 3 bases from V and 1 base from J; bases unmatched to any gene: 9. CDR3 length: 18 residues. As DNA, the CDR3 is TGTGCCAGCAGTTTTGGTGTCTGGACTAGCGGGCGCACAGATACGCAGTATTTT. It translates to CASSFGVWTSGRTDTQYF.

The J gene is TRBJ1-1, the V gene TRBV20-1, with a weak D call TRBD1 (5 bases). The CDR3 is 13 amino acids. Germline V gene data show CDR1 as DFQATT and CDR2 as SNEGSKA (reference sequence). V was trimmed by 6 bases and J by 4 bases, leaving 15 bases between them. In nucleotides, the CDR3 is TGCAGTGCCATCCCGACAGAAGGCACTGAAGCTTTCTTT. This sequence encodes CSAIPTEGTEAFF.

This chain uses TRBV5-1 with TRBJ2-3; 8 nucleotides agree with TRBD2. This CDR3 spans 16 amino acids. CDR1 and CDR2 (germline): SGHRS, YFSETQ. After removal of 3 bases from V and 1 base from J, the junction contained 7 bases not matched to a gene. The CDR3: CASSSQRESRTDTQYF. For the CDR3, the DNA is TGCGCCAGCAGCTCTCAGCGGGAGTCCCGCACAGATACGCAGTATTTT.

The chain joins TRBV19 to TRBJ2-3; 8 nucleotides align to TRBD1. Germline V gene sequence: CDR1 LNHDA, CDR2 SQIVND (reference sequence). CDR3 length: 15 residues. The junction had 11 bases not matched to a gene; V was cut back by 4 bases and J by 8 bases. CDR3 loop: CASSNRDRLDGTQYF. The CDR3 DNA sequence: TGTGCCAGTAGTAACCGGGACAGGCTCGATGGTACGCAGTATTTT.

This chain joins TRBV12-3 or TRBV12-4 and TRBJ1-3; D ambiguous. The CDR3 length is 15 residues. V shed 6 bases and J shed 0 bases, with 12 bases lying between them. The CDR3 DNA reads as TGTGCCAGCAGGCCCGGACGGCCCTCTGGAAACACCATATATTTT. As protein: CASRPGRPSGNTIYF.